These T cell receptor beta chains were read from a single sample in a study of blood T cell repertoires in COVID-19. The table came from immunoSEQ multiplex PCR; TCRdb's copy has only in-frame clones and leaves some out. The sample has some 350,000 clones, around 90% seen once; the top ten hold around 2.8%. The sequencing sample was made of peripheral blood. Source of these receptors: a woman under 40 with COVID-19, enrolled during active disease. Both conserved end residues are part of each CDR3. Fields, in order: D gene, clone size, J gene, V gene, CDR3 DNA, CDR3 protein. D genes are given only for firm matches. Only some rows state a clone size, as once, few, many or a class for expanded clones.

d_gene: .; abundance: .; j_gene: TRBJ2-1; v_gene: TRBV7-9; CDR3nt: TGTGCCAGCAGCTCGCAAGACAGAGGATACAATGAGCAGTTCTTC; CDR3aa: CASSSQDRGYNEQFF
d_gene: .; abundance: .; j_gene: TRBJ1-3; v_gene: TRBV9; CDR3nt: TGTGCCAGCAGCAAGAGTGCAGGGGTGCGCTCTGGAAACACCATATATTTT; CDR3aa: CASSKSAGVRSGNTIYF
d_gene: TRBD2; abundance: once; j_gene: TRBJ2-4; v_gene: TRBV14; CDR3nt: TGTGCCAGCAGCCCGGGGACTAGCGTGAACATTCAGTACTTC; CDR3aa: CASSPGTSVNIQYF
d_gene: TRBD2; abundance: .; j_gene: TRBJ2-1; v_gene: TRBV11-3; CDR3nt: TGTGCCAGCAGCCCCTCCCTAGCGGGAGGTTCCGGCGGGTTCTTC; CDR3aa: CASSPSLAGGSGGFF
d_gene: TRBD1; abundance: .; j_gene: TRBJ2-1; v_gene: TRBV11-3; CDR3nt: TGTGCCAGCACCTCCACGGGACAGGGTGGGTCTCTACTACGGAATGAGCAGTTCTTC; CDR3aa: CASTSTGQGGSLLRNEQFF
d_gene: TRBD1; abundance: .; j_gene: TRBJ1-2; v_gene: TRBV5-8; CDR3nt: TGTGCCAGCAGCCCCCCTACCAGGGGGTTTATTCCCTATGGCTACACCTTC; CDR3aa: CASSPPTRGFIPYGYTF
d_gene: .; abundance: .; j_gene: TRBJ2-7; v_gene: TRBV7-8; CDR3nt: TGTGCCAGCAGCTTATTTGGGCCGACTACCAGCTACGAGCAGTACTTC; CDR3aa: CASSLFGPTTSYEQYF
d_gene: .; abundance: .; j_gene: TRBJ1-1; v_gene: TRBV11-2; CDR3nt: TGTGCCAGCAGCTCCACAGGGTACACTGAAGCTTTCTTT; CDR3aa: CASSSTGYTEAFF
d_gene: TRBD2; abundance: once; j_gene: TRBJ2-3; v_gene: TRBV9; CDR3nt: TGTGCCAGCAGCGTAGCGAGGCGGACAGCGGGGGTAACAGATACGCAGTATTTT; CDR3aa: CASSVARRTAGVTDTQYF
d_gene: .; abundance: .; j_gene: TRBJ1-4; v_gene: TRBV25-1; CDR3nt: TGTGCCAGCACCTCCAGGGCGACTAATGAAAAACTGTTTTTT; CDR3aa: CASTSRATNEKLFF